The 19 T cell receptor beta chains below come from one sample, sequenced in a study of cytomegalovirus exposure and HLA in healthy donors. The PCR contained 60 Vbeta and 13 Jbeta primers. The repertoire was sequenced with immunoSEQ multiplex PCR; TCRdb's copy has only in-frame clones and lacks some. Of 85,000 to 100,000 clones listed, 64% are singletons. The sequenced material came from PBMCs. These receptors all stem from a man between 60 and 70 years old in good health and CMV-seronegative.

This clone came up once. V is TRBV30 and J is TRBJ1-1, with 7 bases matching TRBD1. The V and J ends lost 0 bases and 5 bases, in that order; junction bases with no gene match: 6. The germline V gene has CDR1 GTSNPN and CDR2 SVGIG (reference sequence). CDR3 size: 14 residues. CDR3 sequence: CAWSVSGRGTEAFF. The DNA for the CDR3 is TGTGCCTGGAGTGTATCGGGCAGGGGGACTGAAGCTTTCTTT.

This clone was seen more than once but under ten times. The rearrangement links TRBV7-6 to TRBJ2-2; D may be TRBD1 (6 bases). Germline-derived CDR1 and CDR2 are SGHVS and FNYEAQ. The V end lost 0 bases, the J end lost 5 bases, and 16 bases lay between the germline ends. The CDR3 has 17 amino acids. The CDR3 DNA follows: TGTGCCAGCAGCTTAGCTCCCCAAAGGGGGTATACCGGGGAGCTGTTTTTT. Amino acid sequence: CASSLAPQRGYTGELFF.

The chain recombines TRBV13 with TRBJ2-7; 8 bases fit TRBD2. V was clipped by 0 bases and J by 2 bases; unmatched bases: 15. CDR1 and CDR2 from the germline V gene are PRHDT and FYEKMQ (reference sequence). The CDR3 is 19 amino acids. Written as DNA, the CDR3 is TGTGCCAGCAGCTTAGGCCCCGGTTGGGCGGGGGGTGCTACCTACGAGCAGTACTTC. Translated, it gives CASSLGPGWAGGATYEQYF.

This chain connects TRBV9 to TRBJ2-7; 9 positions agree with TRBD1. The length of the CDR3 is 14 residues. Germline V gives CDR1 SGDLS, CDR2 YYNGEE. The trim removed 4 bases at V and 4 bases at J, leaving 6 bases unmatched. The CDR3 sequence: CASSPGQGRYEQYF. In DNA form, the CDR3 reads TGTGCCAGCAGCCCCGGACAGGGGAGGTACGAGCAGTACTTC.

The chain uses TRBV6-1 and TRBJ1-1; TRBD1 might be the D (6 bases). Germline V gene data show CDR1 as MNHNS and CDR2 as SASEGT. The CDR3 runs 13 residues. Trimming shortened V by 5 bases and J by 6 bases, and 13 bases separated the two germline ends. The CDR3 bases are TGTGCCAGCAGTATGGCAGGGGCGGCTGAAGCTTTCTTT. It specifies CASSMAGAAEAFF.

This rearrangement joins TRBV5-1 to TRBJ1-2; TRBD1 aligns across 8 bases. The CDR3 is made up of 14 amino acids. J lost 2 bases, V lost 4 bases, and 4 bases had no gene match. Germline CDR1 reads SGHRS; CDR2 reads YFSETQ. CDR3 sequence: CASSQRQGNYGYTF. CDR3 nucleotides: TGCGCCAGCAGCCAGAGACAGGGGAACTATGGCTACACCTTC.

V is TRBV10-2 and J is TRBJ1-1; possible D gene TRBD1, 6 bases. The germline V and J ends were trimmed by 7 bases and 1 base, with 10 bases remaining between them. The germline V gene encodes CDR1 WSHSY and CDR2 SAAADI. CDR3 length: 13 amino acids. The CDR3 bases are TGCGCCAGCAAGGCCAGGGGGAACACTGAAGCTTTCTTT. This sequence encodes CASKARGNTEAFF.

This clone showed up just a few times. V usage is TRBV5-1 and J usage is TRBJ1-6, with a weak D call TRBD1 (5 bases). Trimming took 5 bases from V and 2 from J, leaving 20 bases between them. The CDR3 covers 18 residues. Looked up from germline, CDR1 is SGHRS and CDR2 is YFSETQ. CDR3 DNA sequence: TGCGCCAGCAGATTTACGGAGGGGATAGGAACCTATAATTCACCCCTCCACTTT. Translating gives CASRFTEGIGTYNSPLHF.

This clone has just a few counts. This chain joins TRBV11-2 and TRBJ1-4; D might be TRBD1 (5 bases). The CDR3 contains 14 residues. Between the trimmed V and J ends, which lost 5 bases and 4 bases, there was a span of 11 bases. Looked up from germline, CDR1 is SGHAT and CDR2 is FQNNGV. In DNA, the CDR3 is TGTGCCAGCAGCCCGTGGGGCCTTAATGAAAAACTGTTTTTT. Translated: CASSPWGLNEKLFF.

This clone is termed medium-sized (0.01 to 0.1%). The chain links TRBV2 to TRBJ1-2; D is undetermined. The germline CDR1 and CDR2 sequences are SNHLY and FYNNEI. V lost 5 bases and J 1 base, leaving 11 bases between the germline ends. The CDR3 sequence is 14 residues long. The CDR3 sequence is CASSNAQNNYGYTF. Written as DNA, the CDR3 is TGTGCCAGCAGTAATGCTCAGAATAACTATGGCTACACCTTC.

V gene TRBV28 combines with J gene TRBJ1-2; D is uncertain. Per germline, CDR1 MDHEN and CDR2 SYDVKM. This CDR3 comprises 13 residues. Trimming stripped 8 bases from V and 2 bases from J, with 12 bases between. CDR3 region: CASGFGSNYGYTF. CDR3 coding DNA: TGTGCCAGCGGCTTTGGGAGCAACTATGGCTACACCTTC.

This chain joins TRBV29-1 and TRBJ2-7; maybe TRBD1 (5 bases). The ends were cut back, 0 bases at V and 1 base at J, with 13 bases in the middle. The germline CDR1 and CDR2 sequences are SQVTM and ANQGSEA. The CDR3 extends over 15 amino acids. The CDR3 reads CSVEETGRGSYEQYF. The CDR3 region has the DNA TGCAGCGTTGAAGAGACGGGTAGGGGATCCTACGAGCAGTACTTC.

The V and J genes are TRBV2 and TRBJ2-2, with 8 bases matching TRBD2. V was clipped by 8 bases and J by 7 bases; unmatched bases: 6. This CDR3 spans 13 amino acids. Germline values: CDR1 SNHLY, CDR2 FYNNEI. CDR3 DNA: TGTGCCAGCCGGCGGGAGGCGGACGGGGAGCTGTTTTTT. Its translation is CASRREADGELFF.

This clone showed up just a few times. The CDR3 spells CASSLTGFSAEAFF. CDR3 bases: TGTGCCAGCTCCTTGACAGGGTTTAGCGCTGAAGCTTTCTTT. The rearrangement uses TRBV2 and TRBJ1-1; TRBD1 matches at 7 bases. J was trimmed by 6 bases and V by 8 bases; bases with no gene match: 12. The CDR3 sequence is 14 residues long. In germline, CDR1 is SNHLY, CDR2 FYNNEI.

This clone was observed a few times. The V gene is TRBV5-1, the J gene TRBJ2-1, with 7 bases aligning to TRBD2. Losses at the gene ends were 0 bases for V and 10 bases for J; bases not matched to a gene: 7. CDR1 and CDR2 (germline): SGHRS, YFSETQ. The CDR3 totals 14 residues. The CDR3 nucleotides read TGCGCCAGCAGCTTGGCGAGGGAGGGTAAAGAGCAGTTCTTC. Translated: CASSLAREGKEQFF.

Details on this clone: This same CDR3 is encoded by further DNA sequences in the sample. The chain recombines TRBV2 with TRBJ2-3; D is perhaps TRBD2 (7 bases). This CDR3 contains 15 residues. Trimming cost V 8 bases and J 3 bases, with 18 bases left between them. Germline-derived CDR1 and CDR2 are SNHLY and FYNNEI. This CDR3 reads CASSGRGGGTDTQYF. CDR3 bases: TGTGCCAGCTCAGGGCGGGGAGGGGGGACAGATACGCAGTATTTT. Full variable domain (outside the CDR3, taken from reference TRBV2 and TRBJ2-3): EPEVTQTPSHQVTQMGQEVILRCVPISNHLYFYWYRQILGQKVEFLVSFYNNEISEKSEIFDDQFSVERPDGSNFTLKIRSTKLEDSAMYFCASSGRGGGTDTQYFGPGTRLTVL.

V and J are TRBV6-5 and TRBJ1-2; the match to TRBD1 covers 8 bases. The CDR3 loop spans 15 amino acids. Looked up from germline, CDR1 is MNHEY and CDR2 is SVGAGI. J was trimmed by 8 bases and V by 7 bases; bases with no gene match: 15. The CDR3 spells CASTSSGGAVRGYTF. The CDR3 coding sequence is TGTGCCAGCACCTCCTCAGGGGGCGCGGTGAGGGGCTACACCTTC.

The chain is built from TRBV7-9 and TRBJ2-5; D possibly corresponds to TRBD2 (6 bases). V was trimmed by 5 bases and J by 5 bases, leaving 18 bases between them. The germline gives CDR1 SEHNR, CDR2 FQNEAQ (reference sequence). The CDR3 extends over 15 amino acids. CDR3 nucleotides: TGTGCCAGCAGCCGGTCGGCGGTAGCGGATGAGACCCAGTACTTC. Its translation: CASSRSAVADETQYF. Together with reference TRBV7-9 and TRBJ2-5, the CDR3 gives the full variable domain: DTGVSQNPRHKITKRGQNVTFRCDPISEHNRLYWYRQTLGQGPEFLTYFQNEAQLEKSRLLSDRFSAERPKGSFSTLEIQRTEQGDSAMYLCASSRSAVADETQYFGPGTRLLVL.

In its sample, this clone was seen once. V usage is TRBV30 and J usage is TRBJ2-1; D is possibly TRBD2 (6 bases). Trimming left V 1 base short and J 4 bases short, with 11 bases between. This CDR3 region has 14 residues. CDR1 is GTSNPN, CDR2 SVGIG, per germline (reference sequence). CDR3 in amino acids: CAWSGGLRYNEQFF. The CDR3 DNA follows: TGTGCCTGGAGTGGAGGACTACGATACAATGAGCAGTTCTTC.